Sequencing of this T cell receptor beta chain was carried out in a study of blood T cell repertoires in COVID-19. Study as a whole: From the United States, Italy and Spain came samples of acute and convalescent COVID-19.

The table lists this clone with a few counts. Libraries were prepared by immunoSEQ multiplex PCR; TCRdb keeps only in-frame clonotypes and omits some of them. This table has approximately 97,000 clones, roughly 81% appearing once. Germline V gene sequence: CDR1 MGHRA, CDR2 YSYEKL. V was cut by 1 base and J by 0 bases, with 10 bases left in between. The CDR3 sequence is 15 residues long. The sample was peripheral blood. The chain combines TRBV4-1 with TRBJ2-7; D gene uncertain. The receptor comes from a man aged 40-55 years with active or convalescent COVID-19. This CDR3 is CASSQAMTSSYEQYF. In DNA form, the CDR3 reads TGCGCCAGCAGCCAAGCAATGACAAGCTCCTACGAGCAGTACTTC.